This passage covers 5 T cell receptor beta chains from one sample sequenced in a study of cytotoxic CD8 clonotypes in ibrutinib-treated CLL. Here immunoSEQ multiplex PCR was the method, and the copy in TCRdb shows in-frame clones only, minus some. The sample yields about 140,000 clones, 65% to 85% seen once. The sample in question was PBMCs, obtained after 36 months of ibrutinib treatment. These receptors were obtained from a human donor with chronic lymphocytic leukemia.

In this sample, this clone turned up a few times. The chain combines TRBV18 with TRBJ1-1, with D possibly being TRBD1 (6 bases). CDR3 length: 15 amino acids. The V gene's germline CDR1 is KGHSH and CDR2 LQKENI. The V end lost 5 bases, the J end lost 1 base, and 14 bases lay between the germline ends. In nucleotides, the CDR3 is TGTGCCAGCTCATCAATTCCAGGGGCGAACACTGAAGCTTTCTTT. It specifies CASSSIPGANTEAFF.

The V call is TRBV6-9, the J call TRBJ1-1; 9 positions agree with TRBD1. The V segment lost 4 bases and the J segment 11 bases; nucleotides outside the gene matches: 5. The length of the CDR3 is 12 residues. Germline CDR1 is MNHGY and CDR2 is SVAAGI. CDR3 sequence reads: CASSFRTGDAFF. Here the CDR3 DNA reads TGTGCCAGCAGTTTCAGGACAGGGGACGCTTTCTTT.

The chain has TRBV11-2 and TRBJ1-2; D call uncertain. From germline, CDR1 is SGHAT and CDR2 FQNNGV. CDR3 length: 13 residues. Trimming left V 1 base short and J 4 bases short, with 7 bases between. The chain's CDR3 is CASSLAGFYGYTF. CDR3 DNA sequence: TGTGCCAGCAGCTTAGCAGGATTCTATGGCTACACCTTC.

The chain links TRBV7-8 to TRBJ2-2; 11 bases line up with TRBD2. CDR1 is SGHVS and CDR2 is FQNEAQ in the germline V gene. With 4 bases clipped from V and 0 bases from J, the junction kept 7 bases outside the gene matches. The CDR3 loop spans 18 amino acids. DNA for the CDR3: TGTGCCAGCAGCTCCCCGGGACTAGCGGTCGCGAACACCGGGGAGCTGTTTTTT. It codes for CASSSPGLAVANTGELFF. The full variable domain, with the rest looked up from reference TRBV7-8 and TRBJ2-2, is GAGVSQSPRYKVAKRGQDVALRCDPISGHVSLFWYQQALGQGPEFLTYFQNEAQLDKSGLPSDRFFAERPEGSVSTLKIQRTQQEDSAVYLCASSSPGLAVANTGELFFGEGSRLTVL.

The chain combines TRBV19 with TRBJ2-7, with D possibly being TRBD1 or TRBD2 (5 bases each). Looked up from germline, CDR1 is LNHDA and CDR2 is SQIVND (reference sequence). Between the trimmed V and J ends, which lost 5 bases and 0 bases, there was a span of 11 bases. The CDR3 covers 14 residues. The CDR3 bases are TGTGCCAGTAGTCTTTGGGACGGCTCCTACGAGCAGTACTTC. It is translated as CASSLWDGSYEQYF.